What follows are 2 T cell receptor beta chains derived from one specimen sequenced in a study of T cell responses to AZD1222 COVID-19 vaccine. Data came from immunoSEQ multiplex PCR; TCRdb stores just in-frame clones and leaves some out. The repertoire includes some 170,000 clones, approximately 92% of them detected once, and 2.6% sits in the top ten. The sample consisted of peripheral blood, taken on day 0 of AZD1222 vaccination. All receptors come from an adult in good health.

The V gene is TRBV10-3, the J gene TRBJ1-3, with D perhaps matching TRBD1 (6 bases). The V gene lost 0 bases and the J gene lost 2 bases, with 14 bases spanning the gap. The CDR3 runs 17 residues. Germline loops: CDR1 ENHRY, CDR2 SYGVKD. The CDR3 nucleotides read TGTGCCATCAGTGAGTCGAATAACAGGGTAACTGGAAACACCATATATTTT. Encoded protein: CAISESNNRVTGNTIYF.

The chain recombines TRBV7-9 with TRBJ2-5; TRBD2 agrees at 10 bases. The length of the CDR3 is 15 residues. Germline V gene lookup returns CDR1 SEHNR and CDR2 FQNEAQ (reference sequence). With V trimmed by 4 bases and J by 3 bases, 5 bases remained unmatched. CDR3 nucleotide sequence: TGTGCCAGCAGCTCCCTAGCGGGAGTGGAAGAGACCCAGTACTTC. This codes for CASSSLAGVEETQYF.